This T cell receptor (beta chain) was identified during a study of early T cells in non-severe SARS-CoV-2 infection. Overall study context: The sequenced material was bulk RNA from unsorted whole blood, and its chains were unpaired. Study-level results: In VDJdb matching, anti-spike CD8 responses were favored while private and CD4 specificities went missing.

Individually, cDNA molecules had unique molecular identifiers attached to them. TCRdb ran MiXCR on the 5' RACE reads and lists one entry per CDR3 protein. The repertoire holds tens of thousands of distinct CDR3 sequences, with 8% to 10% as singletons. Trimming pared 1 base from V and 4 bases from J, leaving 10 bases between. There are 14 residues in the CDR3. Germline V gives CDR1 KGHSH, CDR2 LQKENI. Of note for this clonotype: The antigen is not known.

The chain joins TRBV18 to TRBJ2-5; D call uncertain. Source material: whole blood. This receptor was taken from an adult who was a healthcare worker with PCR-confirmed SARS-CoV-2 infection or an uninfected control (not recorded which). Here the CDR3 reads CASSPQASGETQYF. The CDR3 nucleotides read TGTGCCAGCTCACCACAGGCGTCGGGAGAGACCCAGTACTTC.